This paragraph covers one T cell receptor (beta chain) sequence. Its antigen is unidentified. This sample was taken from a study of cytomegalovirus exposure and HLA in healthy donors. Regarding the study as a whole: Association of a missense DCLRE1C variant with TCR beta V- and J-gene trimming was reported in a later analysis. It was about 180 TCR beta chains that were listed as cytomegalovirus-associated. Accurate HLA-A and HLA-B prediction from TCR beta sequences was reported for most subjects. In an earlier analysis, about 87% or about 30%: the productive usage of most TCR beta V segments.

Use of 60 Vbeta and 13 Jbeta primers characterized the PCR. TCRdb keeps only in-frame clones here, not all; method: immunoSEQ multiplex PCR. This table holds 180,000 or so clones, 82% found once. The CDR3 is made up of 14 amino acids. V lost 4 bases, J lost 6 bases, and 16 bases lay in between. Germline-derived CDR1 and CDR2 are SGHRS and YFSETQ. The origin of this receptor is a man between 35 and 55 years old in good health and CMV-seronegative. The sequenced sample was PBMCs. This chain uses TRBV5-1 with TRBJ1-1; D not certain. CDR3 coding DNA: TGCGCCAGCAGCCGGGAGGGCGCCAAACCTGAAGCTTTCTTT. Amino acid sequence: CASSREGAKPEAFF.